This entry lists 23 T cell receptor beta chains sequenced from one sample in a study of neoadjuvant anti-PD-1 for oral cavity cancer. Profiled with immunoSEQ multiplex PCR; TCRdb holds only in-frame clones, not every one. The sample yields 60,000 to 80,000 clones, approximately 79% seen once. Sequences were derived from PBMCs, sampled before nivolumab (anti-PD-1) treatment. Receptors were obtained from a person between 35 and 79 years old with oral cavity squamous cell carcinoma.

The rearrangement links TRBV12-5 to TRBJ2-5, with 8 bases lining up with TRBD2. This CDR3 spans 14 amino acids. V was pared by 3 bases and J by 2 bases, with 2 bases of the junction left unmatched. The germline V gene has CDR1 LGHNT and CDR2 FRNRAP. For the CDR3, the DNA is TGTGCTAGTGGTTTAAGCGGGGGTCAAGAGACCCAGTACTTC. This gives the protein CASGLSGGQETQYF. Looking up the rest from reference TRBV12-5 and TRBJ2-5 gives the full variable domain: DARVTQTPRHKVTEMGQEVTMRCQPILGHNTVFWYRQTMMQGLELLAYFRNRAPLDDSGMPKDRFSAEMPDATLATLKIQPSEPRDSAVYFCASGLSGGQETQYFGPGTRLLVL.

V is TRBV19 and J is TRBJ1-5; possible D gene TRBD1, 5 bases. CDR3 length: 13 residues. Trimming left V 7 bases short and J 2 bases short, with 9 bases between. Germline values: CDR1 LNHDA, CDR2 SQIVND (reference sequence). CDR3: CASKGVGNQPQHF. For the CDR3, the DNA is TGTGCCAGTAAAGGGGTAGGCAATCAGCCCCAGCATTTT.

V usage is TRBV5-5 and J usage is TRBJ1-2; D is perhaps TRBD1 (5 bases). The CDR3 length is 12 residues. V was trimmed by 1 base and J by 6 bases, leaving 7 bases between them. Per germline, CDR1 SGHKS and CDR2 YYEKEE (reference sequence). CDR3 DNA: TGTGCCAGCAGCTTGCTGGGGGATGGCTACACCTTC. Its protein is CASSLLGDGYTF.

The rearrangement joins TRBV2 to TRBJ2-7, with TRBD1 identical over 7 bases. Per germline, CDR1 SNHLY and CDR2 FYNNEI. V shed 10 bases, J shed 1 base, and the junction held 1 base outside the gene matches. The CDR3 covers 11 residues. CDR3: CATTGSYEQYF. For the CDR3, the DNA is TGTGCCACGACAGGGTCCTACGAGCAGTACTTC.

V and J are TRBV5-6 and TRBJ2-7; D unresolved. Germline assignment: CDR1 SGHDT and CDR2 YYEEEE. Between the trimmed V and J ends, which lost 4 bases and 2 bases, there was a span of 10 bases. The CDR3 runs to 13 residues. CDR3 protein: CASSQGPTYEQYF. CDR3 bases: TGTGCCAGCAGCCAAGGACCAACCTACGAGCAGTACTTC.

This chain uses TRBV6-1 with TRBJ1-2, with D maybe TRBD1 (5 bases). The length of the CDR3 is 14 residues. Trimming removed 10 bases from V and 5 bases from J, with 20 bases in between. Germline values: CDR1 MNHNS, CDR2 SASEGT. CDR3 coding DNA: TGTGCCACTTTCCGGGGCGGGGTAGGGTATGGCTACACCTTC. This translates into CATFRGGVGYGYTF.

The V and J genes are TRBV2 and TRBJ2-1, with 11 bases matching TRBD2. The CDR3 has 11 residues. J was trimmed by 16 bases and V by 8 bases; bases with no gene match: 7. The germline V gene has CDR1 SNHLY and CDR2 FYNNEI. CDR3 loop: CASLTSGGSFF. The CDR3 nucleotides read TGTGCCAGCCTTACTAGCGGGGGATCTTTCTTC.

The chain employs TRBV19 and TRBJ1-5; TRBD1 matches at 7 bases. Per the germline V gene, CDR1 is LNHDA and CDR2 is SQIVND (reference sequence). The V segment lost 6 bases and the J segment 3 bases; nucleotides outside the gene matches: 11. CDR3 length: 16 residues. CDR3 DNA sequence: TGTGCCAGTAGAACGGGGGTTGGGACAGTCAATCAGCCCCAGCATTTT. Encoded protein: CASRTGVGTVNQPQHF.

This clone was seen just once. This chain joins TRBV6-5 and TRBJ1-5; no clear D gene. The CDR3 contains 16 residues. Germline loops: CDR1 MNHEY, CDR2 SVGAGI. Trimming removed 4 bases at V and 0 bases at J, with 13 bases between. DNA for the CDR3: TGTGCCAGCAGTTCCCGACGGCCGGCTAGCAATCAGCCCCAGCATTTT. Amino acids: CASSSRRPASNQPQHF.

The gene calls are TRBV2 and TRBJ2-6; a possible D gene is TRBD1 (6 bases). The germline gives CDR1 SNHLY, CDR2 FYNNEI. The CDR3 extends over 17 amino acids. V gave up 6 bases and J gave up 0 bases, with 15 bases separating them. The CDR3 loop reads CASRWDIYSSGANVLTF. CDR3 nucleotides: TGTGCCAGCAGGTGGGACATCTATAGCTCTGGGGCCAACGTCCTGACTTTC. The variable domain in full, with the rest retrieved from reference TRBV2 and TRBJ2-6, is EPEVTQTPSHQVTQMGQEVILRCVPISNHLYFYWYRQILGQKVEFLVSFYNNEISEKSEIFDDQFSVERPDGSNFTLKIRSTKLEDSAMYFCASRWDIYSSGANVLTFGAGSRLTVL.

This clone was seen only a few times. This rearrangement joins TRBV7-3 to TRBJ2-5; 8 bases line up with TRBD2. This CDR3 is built from 16 residues. CDR1 is SGHTA and CDR2 is FQGTGA in the germline V gene. V was clipped by 0 bases and J by 6 bases; unmatched bases: 9. As DNA, the CDR3 is TGTGCCAGCAGCTTAACAAGCGGGAGCTCGCAACAGACCCAGTACTTC. This encodes CASSLTSGSSQQTQYF.

The rearrangement uses TRBV5-1 and TRBJ1-5; D is unclear. This CDR3 has 12 amino acids. Germline V gives CDR1 SGHRS, CDR2 YFSETQ. Trimming left V 2 bases short and J 7 bases short, with 7 bases between. This CDR3 is CASSLSGQPQHF. For the CDR3, the DNA is TGCGCCAGCAGCTTATCAGGACAGCCCCAGCATTTT.

CDR3 amino acids: CAISEFWTSGQSSYNEQFF. CDR3 DNA: TGTGCCATCAGTGAGTTTTGGACTAGCGGGCAGAGCTCCTACAATGAGCAGTTCTTC. The V call is TRBV10-3, the J call TRBJ2-1, with 11 nucleotides matching TRBD2. The trim removed 1 base at V and 0 bases at J, leaving 8 bases unmatched. CDR1 and CDR2 (germline): ENHRY, SYGVKD. The CDR3 spans 19 residues.

The chain employs TRBV14 and TRBJ2-3; weak D call: TRBD2 (5 bases). The CDR3 spans 18 residues. V dropped 0 bases and J dropped 2 bases, with 18 bases sitting between them. Germline loops: CDR1 SGHDN, CDR2 FVKESK. The CDR3 spells CASSQDWGSAHSTDTQYF. CDR3 sequence (DNA): TGTGCCAGCAGCCAAGATTGGGGTAGCGCCCATTCCACAGATACGCAGTATTTT.

This chain connects TRBV5-1 to TRBJ1-1; 7 bases are a match to TRBD1. V shed 4 bases, J shed 7 bases, and the junction held 10 bases outside the gene matches. The CDR3 totals 14 residues. Germline V lookup: CDR1 SGHRS, CDR2 YFSETQ. The CDR3 DNA reads TGCGCCAGCAGCCAGAGACAGGGAGCTATTGAAGCTTTCTTT. Translated: CASSQRQGAIEAFF.

The rearrangement uses TRBV27 and TRBJ1-5, with 11 nucleotides matching TRBD1. Germline V gene lookup returns CDR1 MNHEY and CDR2 SMNVEV (reference sequence). The CDR3 contains 16 residues. Trimming cost V 3 bases and J 9 bases; bases outside gene matches: 10. For the CDR3, the DNA is TGTGCCAGCAGTTTCCGGACAGGGGGCACCCTAGGGCCCCAGCATTTT. Amino acid sequence: CASSFRTGGTLGPQHF.

This clone was found a few times. V and J are TRBV5-6 and TRBJ2-1; the D is unclear. V was clipped by 5 bases and J by 3 bases, with 15 bases between them. From germline, CDR1 is SGHDT and CDR2 YYEEEE. CDR3 size: 15 residues. CDR3 DNA sequence: TGTGCCAGCAGGTGGCAGCTAGACCTCTACAATGAGCAGTTCTTC. Translated, it gives CASRWQLDLYNEQFF.

V is TRBV5-1 and J is TRBJ2-3; D uncertain. The germline V and J ends were trimmed by 2 bases and 6 bases, with 16 bases remaining between them. Germline V gene data show CDR1 as SGHRS and CDR2 as YFSETQ. CDR3 size: 15 residues. CDR3 sequence: CASSFSPPTRDTQYF. DNA of the CDR3: TGCGCCAGCAGCTTCTCCCCTCCGACCCGGGATACGCAGTATTTT.

The chain is built from TRBV7-6 and TRBJ1-1; TRBD1 might be the D (5 bases). The CDR3 sequence is 13 residues long. Trimming cost V 5 bases and J 6 bases, with 13 bases left between them. Germline V gives CDR1 SGHVS, CDR2 FNYEAQ. The CDR3 protein is CASSLGVGAEAFF. The CDR3 DNA reads TGTGCCAGCAGCCTAGGGGTGGGCGCTGAAGCTTTCTTT.

In its sample, this clone was seen a few times. The CDR3 coding sequence is TGTGCCAGCAGCCACCGAACCGGACCCTACGAGCAGTACTTC. Translated, it gives CASSHRTGPYEQYF. The chain links TRBV11-2 to TRBJ2-7; D is ambiguous. Germline CDR1 is SGHAT and CDR2 is FQNNGV. This CDR3 region has 14 residues. Between the trimmed V and J ends, which lost 5 bases and 2 bases, there was a span of 13 bases.

This chain links TRBV6-5 with TRBJ1-5, with D uncertain. There are 14 residues in the CDR3. CDR1 and CDR2 from the germline V gene are MNHEY and SVGAGI. The V and J ends lost 0 bases and 4 bases respectively, with 7 bases between them. Here the CDR3 DNA reads TGTGCCAGCAGTTACTCTGGCGGGAATCAGCCCCAGCATTTT. It encodes CASSYSGGNQPQHF.

Points on this clone: At one end, the junction sequence differs from germline, possibly due to a read error. The rearrangement uses TRBV18 and TRBJ2-7; 9 bases line up with TRBD1. The germline gives CDR1 KGHSH, CDR2 LQKENI. The CDR3 runs to 16 residues. CDR3 amino acids: CASSPSKGDRGNEQSF. The CDR3 bases are TGTGCCAGCTCACCAAGTAAAGGAGACAGGGGGAACGAGCAGTCCTTC.

The chain recombines TRBV6-5 with TRBJ1-4; no clear D gene. Between the trimmed V and J ends, which lost 8 bases and 0 bases, there was a span of 10 bases. Germline V gene data show CDR1 as MNHEY and CDR2 as SVGAGI. CDR3 length: 14 residues. CDR3 loop: CASRYGSTNEKLFF. For the CDR3, the DNA is TGTGCCAGCCGCTACGGATCAACTAATGAAAAACTGTTTTTT.